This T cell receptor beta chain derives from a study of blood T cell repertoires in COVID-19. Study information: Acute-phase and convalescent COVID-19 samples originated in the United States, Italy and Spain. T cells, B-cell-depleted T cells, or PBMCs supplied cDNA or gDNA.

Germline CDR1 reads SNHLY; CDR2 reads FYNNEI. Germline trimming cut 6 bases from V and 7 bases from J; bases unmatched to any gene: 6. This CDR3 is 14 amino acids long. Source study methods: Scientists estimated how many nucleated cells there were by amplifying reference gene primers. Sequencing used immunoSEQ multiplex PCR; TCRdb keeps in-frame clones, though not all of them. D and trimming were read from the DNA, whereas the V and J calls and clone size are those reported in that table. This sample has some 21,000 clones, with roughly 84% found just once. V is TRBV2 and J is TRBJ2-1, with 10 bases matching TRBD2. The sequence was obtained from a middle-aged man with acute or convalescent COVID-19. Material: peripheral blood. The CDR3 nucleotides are TGTGCCAGCAGATTAGCGGGAGGAGGGAATGAGCAGTTCTTC. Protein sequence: CASRLAGGGNEQFF.